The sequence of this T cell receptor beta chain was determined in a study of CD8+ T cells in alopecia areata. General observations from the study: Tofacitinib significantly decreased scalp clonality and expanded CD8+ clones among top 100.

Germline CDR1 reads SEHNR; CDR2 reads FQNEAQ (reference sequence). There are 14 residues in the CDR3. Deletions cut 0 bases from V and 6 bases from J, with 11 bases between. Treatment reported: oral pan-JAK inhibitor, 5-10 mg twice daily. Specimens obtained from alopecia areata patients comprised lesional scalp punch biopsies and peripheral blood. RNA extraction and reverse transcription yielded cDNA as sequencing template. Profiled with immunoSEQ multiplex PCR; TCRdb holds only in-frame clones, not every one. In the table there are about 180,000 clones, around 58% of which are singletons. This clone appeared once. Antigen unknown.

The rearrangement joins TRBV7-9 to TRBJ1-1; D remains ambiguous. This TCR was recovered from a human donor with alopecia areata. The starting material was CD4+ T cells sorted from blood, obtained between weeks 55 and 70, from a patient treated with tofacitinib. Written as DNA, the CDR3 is TGTGCCAGCAGCTTAGCGCATAGTGGAGCTGAAGCTTTCTTT. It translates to CASSLAHSGAEAFF.